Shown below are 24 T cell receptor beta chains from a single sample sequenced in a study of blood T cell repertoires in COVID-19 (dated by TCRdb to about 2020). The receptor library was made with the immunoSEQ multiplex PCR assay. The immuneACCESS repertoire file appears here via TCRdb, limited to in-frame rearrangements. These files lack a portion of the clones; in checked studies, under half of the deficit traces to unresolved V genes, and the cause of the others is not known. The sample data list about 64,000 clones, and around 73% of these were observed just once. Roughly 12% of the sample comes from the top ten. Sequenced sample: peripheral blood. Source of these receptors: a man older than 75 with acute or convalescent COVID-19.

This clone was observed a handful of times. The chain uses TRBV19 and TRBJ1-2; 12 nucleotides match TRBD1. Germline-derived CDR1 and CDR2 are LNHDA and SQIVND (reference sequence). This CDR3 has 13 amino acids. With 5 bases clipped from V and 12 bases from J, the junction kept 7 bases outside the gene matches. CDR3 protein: CASSGTGGATDTF. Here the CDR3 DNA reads TGTGCCAGTAGTGGGACAGGGGGCGCGACCGACACCTTC.

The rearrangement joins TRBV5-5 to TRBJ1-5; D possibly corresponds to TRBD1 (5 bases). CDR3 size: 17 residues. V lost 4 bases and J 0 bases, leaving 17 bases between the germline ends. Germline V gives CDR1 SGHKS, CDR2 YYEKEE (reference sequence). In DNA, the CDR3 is TGTGCCAGCAGCACCGGTCCGGGGGTTAATAGCAATCAGCCCCAGCATTTT. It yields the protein CASSTGPGVNSNQPQHF.

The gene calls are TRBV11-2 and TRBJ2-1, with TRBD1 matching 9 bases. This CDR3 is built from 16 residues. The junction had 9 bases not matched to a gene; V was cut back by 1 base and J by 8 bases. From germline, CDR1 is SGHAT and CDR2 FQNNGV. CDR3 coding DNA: TGTGCCAGCAGCTTAGTGGCCGGGACAGGGTATTATGAGCAGTTCTTC. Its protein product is CASSLVAGTGYYEQFF.

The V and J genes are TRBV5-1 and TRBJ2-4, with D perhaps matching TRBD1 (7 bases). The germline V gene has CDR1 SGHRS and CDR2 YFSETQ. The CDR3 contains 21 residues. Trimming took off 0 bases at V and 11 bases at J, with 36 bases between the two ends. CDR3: CASSLDGQGVRGPGDYGVQYF. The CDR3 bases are TGCGCCAGCAGCTTGGATGGGCAGGGGGTGCGGGGCCCAGGGGATTATGGTGTTCAGTACTTC.

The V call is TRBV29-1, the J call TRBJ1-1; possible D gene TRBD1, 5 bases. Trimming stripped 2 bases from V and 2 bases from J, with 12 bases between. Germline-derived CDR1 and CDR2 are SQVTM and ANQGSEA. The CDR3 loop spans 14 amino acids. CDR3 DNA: TGCAGCGTTGAATTTGTGGGGACTAACACTGAAGCTTTCTTT. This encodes CSVEFVGTNTEAFF.

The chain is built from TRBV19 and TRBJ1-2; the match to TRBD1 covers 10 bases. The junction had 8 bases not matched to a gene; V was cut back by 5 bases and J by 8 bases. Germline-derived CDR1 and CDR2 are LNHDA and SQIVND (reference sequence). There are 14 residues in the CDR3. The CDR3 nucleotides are TGTGCCAGTAGTGCTGACAGGGGGCAGGGAGGCTACACCTTC. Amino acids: CASSADRGQGGYTF.

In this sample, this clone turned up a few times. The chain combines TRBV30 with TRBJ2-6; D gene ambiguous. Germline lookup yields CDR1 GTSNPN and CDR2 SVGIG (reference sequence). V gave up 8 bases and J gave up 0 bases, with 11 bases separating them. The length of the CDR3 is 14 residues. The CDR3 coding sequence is TGTGCCGGTCAAACGGGCTCTGGGGCCAACGTCCTGACTTTC. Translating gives CAGQTGSGANVLTF.

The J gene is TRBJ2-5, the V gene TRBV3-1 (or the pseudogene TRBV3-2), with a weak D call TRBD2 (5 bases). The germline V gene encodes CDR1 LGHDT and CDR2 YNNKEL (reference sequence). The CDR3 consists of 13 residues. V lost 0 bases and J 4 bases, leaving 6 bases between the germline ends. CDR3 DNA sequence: TGTGCCAGCAGCCAAGACCGGGGAGAGACCCAGTACTTC. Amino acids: CASSQDRGETQYF.

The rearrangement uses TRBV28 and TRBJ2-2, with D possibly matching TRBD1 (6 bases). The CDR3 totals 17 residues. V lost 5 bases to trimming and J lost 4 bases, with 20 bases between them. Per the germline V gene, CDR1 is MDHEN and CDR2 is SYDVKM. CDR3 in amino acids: CASSPPTGGLSTGELFF. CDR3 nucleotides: TGTGCCAGCAGTCCGCCGACAGGCGGGTTAAGCACCGGGGAGCTGTTTTTT.

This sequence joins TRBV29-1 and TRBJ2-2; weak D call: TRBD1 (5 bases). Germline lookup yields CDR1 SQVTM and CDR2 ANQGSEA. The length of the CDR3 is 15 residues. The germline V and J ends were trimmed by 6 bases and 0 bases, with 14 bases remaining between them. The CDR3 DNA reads TGCAGCGTCACCGACTCAGGGACGAACACCGGGGAGCTGTTTTTT. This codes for CSVTDSGTNTGELFF.

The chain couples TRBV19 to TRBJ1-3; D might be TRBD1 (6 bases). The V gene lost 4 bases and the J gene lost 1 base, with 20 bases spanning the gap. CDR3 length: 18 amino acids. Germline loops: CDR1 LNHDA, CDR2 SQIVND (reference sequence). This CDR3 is CASSSYQTGRGSGNTIYF. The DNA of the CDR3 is TGTGCCAGTAGTAGTTACCAGACAGGTCGGGGATCTGGAAACACCATATATTTT.

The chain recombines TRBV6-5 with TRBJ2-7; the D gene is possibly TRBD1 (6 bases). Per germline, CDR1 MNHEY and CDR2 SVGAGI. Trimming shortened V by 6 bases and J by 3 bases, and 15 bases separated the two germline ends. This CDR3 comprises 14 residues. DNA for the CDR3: TGTGCCAGCAGACCCACAGGGATTGACTACGAGCAGTACTTC. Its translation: CASRPTGIDYEQYF.

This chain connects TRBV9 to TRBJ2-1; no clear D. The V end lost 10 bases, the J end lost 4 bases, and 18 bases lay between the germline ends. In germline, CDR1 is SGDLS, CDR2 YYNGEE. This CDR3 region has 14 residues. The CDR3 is CAGQNPPQYNEQFF. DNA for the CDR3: TGTGCCGGTCAGAACCCACCACAGTACAATGAGCAGTTCTTC.

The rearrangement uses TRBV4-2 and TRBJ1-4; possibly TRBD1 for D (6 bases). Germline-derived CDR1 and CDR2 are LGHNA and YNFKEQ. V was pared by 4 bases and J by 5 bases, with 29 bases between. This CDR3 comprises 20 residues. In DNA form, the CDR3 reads TGTGCCAGCAGCCTAGGGGTGGGGGCATCCCTGAAGGGCCTCAATGAAAAACTGTTTTTT. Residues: CASSLGVGASLKGLNEKLFF.

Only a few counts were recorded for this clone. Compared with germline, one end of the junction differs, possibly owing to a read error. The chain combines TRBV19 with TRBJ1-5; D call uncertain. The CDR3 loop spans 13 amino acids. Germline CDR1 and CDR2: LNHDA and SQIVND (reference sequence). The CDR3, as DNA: TGTGCCAGTAGTATAACAGAGAATCGGCCCCAGCATTTT. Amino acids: CASSITENRPQHF.

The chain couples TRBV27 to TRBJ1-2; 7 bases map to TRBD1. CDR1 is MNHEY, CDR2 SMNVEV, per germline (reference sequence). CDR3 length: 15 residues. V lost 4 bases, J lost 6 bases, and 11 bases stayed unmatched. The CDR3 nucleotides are TGTGCCAGCAGTTCACGACAGGGAAGGGTTGATGGCTACACCTTC. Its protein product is CASSSRQGRVDGYTF.

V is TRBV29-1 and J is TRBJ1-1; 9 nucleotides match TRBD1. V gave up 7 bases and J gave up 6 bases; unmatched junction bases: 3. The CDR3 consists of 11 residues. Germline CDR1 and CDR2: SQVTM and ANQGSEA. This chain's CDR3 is CSERTGAEAFF. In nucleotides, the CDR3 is TGCAGCGAGCGGACAGGGGCTGAAGCTTTCTTT.

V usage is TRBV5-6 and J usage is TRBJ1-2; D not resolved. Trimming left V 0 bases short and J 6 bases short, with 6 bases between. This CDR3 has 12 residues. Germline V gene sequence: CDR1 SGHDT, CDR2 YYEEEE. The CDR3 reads CASSLDRDGYTF. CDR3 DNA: TGTGCCAGCAGCTTGGATCGGGATGGCTACACCTTC.

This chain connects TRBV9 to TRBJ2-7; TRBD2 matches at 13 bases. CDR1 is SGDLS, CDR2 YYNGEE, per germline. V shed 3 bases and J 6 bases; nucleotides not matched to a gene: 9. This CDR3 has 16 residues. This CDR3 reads CASSGQPGLAGSEQYF. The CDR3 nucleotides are TGTGCCAGCAGCGGGCAACCGGGACTAGCGGGGTCCGAGCAGTACTTC.

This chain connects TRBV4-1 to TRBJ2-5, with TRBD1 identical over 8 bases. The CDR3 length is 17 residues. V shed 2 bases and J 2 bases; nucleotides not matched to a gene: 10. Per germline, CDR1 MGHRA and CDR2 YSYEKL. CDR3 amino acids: CASSQKPLTGVQETQYF. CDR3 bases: TGCGCCAGCAGCCAAAAACCTCTGACAGGGGTACAAGAGACCCAGTACTTC.

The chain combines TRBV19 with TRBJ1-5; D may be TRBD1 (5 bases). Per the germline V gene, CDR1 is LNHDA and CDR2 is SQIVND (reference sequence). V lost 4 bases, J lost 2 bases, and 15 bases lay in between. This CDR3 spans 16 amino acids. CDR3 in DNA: TGTGCCAGTAGTAGCGGGACGGGAGGGCGCAATCAGCCCCAGCATTTT. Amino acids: CASSSGTGGRNQPQHF.

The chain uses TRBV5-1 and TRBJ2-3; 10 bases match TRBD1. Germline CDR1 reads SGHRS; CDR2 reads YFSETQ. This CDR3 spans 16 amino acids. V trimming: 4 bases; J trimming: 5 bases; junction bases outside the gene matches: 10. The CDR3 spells CASSTQGTGAQDTQYF. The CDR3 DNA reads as TGCGCCAGCAGCACGCAAGGGACAGGGGCTCAAGATACGCAGTATTTT.

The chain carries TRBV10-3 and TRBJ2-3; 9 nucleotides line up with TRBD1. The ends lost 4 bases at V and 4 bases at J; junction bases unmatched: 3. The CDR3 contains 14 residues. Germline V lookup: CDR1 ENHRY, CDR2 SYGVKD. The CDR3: CAISVGQGSDTQYF. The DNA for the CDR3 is TGTGCCATCAGTGTGGGACAGGGCTCAGATACGCAGTATTTT.

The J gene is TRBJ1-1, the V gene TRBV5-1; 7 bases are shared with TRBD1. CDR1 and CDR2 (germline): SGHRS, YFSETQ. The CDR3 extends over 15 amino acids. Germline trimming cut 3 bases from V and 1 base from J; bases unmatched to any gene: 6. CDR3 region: CASSSGTVRNTEAFF. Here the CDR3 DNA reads TGCGCCAGCAGCTCCGGGACAGTGAGGAACACTGAAGCTTTCTTT.